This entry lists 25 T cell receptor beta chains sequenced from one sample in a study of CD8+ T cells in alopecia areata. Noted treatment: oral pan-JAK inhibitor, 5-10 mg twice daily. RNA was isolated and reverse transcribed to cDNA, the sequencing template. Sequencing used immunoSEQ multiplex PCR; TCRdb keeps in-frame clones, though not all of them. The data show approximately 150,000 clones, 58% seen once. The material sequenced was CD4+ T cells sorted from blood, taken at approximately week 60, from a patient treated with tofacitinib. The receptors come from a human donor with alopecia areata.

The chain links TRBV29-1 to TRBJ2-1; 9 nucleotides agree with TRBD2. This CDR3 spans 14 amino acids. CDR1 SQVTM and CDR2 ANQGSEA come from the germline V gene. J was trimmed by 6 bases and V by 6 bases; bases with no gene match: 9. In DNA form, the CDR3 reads TGCAGCGTCGCACCTAGCGGGGAAGGCAATGAGCAGTTCTTC. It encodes CSVAPSGEGNEQFF.

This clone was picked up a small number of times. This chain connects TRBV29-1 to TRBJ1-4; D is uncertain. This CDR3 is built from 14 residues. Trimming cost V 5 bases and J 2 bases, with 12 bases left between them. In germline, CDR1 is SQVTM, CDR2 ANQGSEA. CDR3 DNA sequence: TGCAGCGTTCGTCCGACCGGGACTAATGAAAAACTGTTTTTT. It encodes CSVRPTGTNEKLFF.

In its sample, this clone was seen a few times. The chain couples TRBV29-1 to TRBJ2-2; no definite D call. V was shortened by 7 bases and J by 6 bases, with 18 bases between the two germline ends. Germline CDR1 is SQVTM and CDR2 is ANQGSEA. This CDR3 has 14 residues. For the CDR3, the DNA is TGCAGCGCTGAGGACGTTGGTGTTGCCGGGGAGCTGTTTTTT. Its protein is CSAEDVGVAGELFF.

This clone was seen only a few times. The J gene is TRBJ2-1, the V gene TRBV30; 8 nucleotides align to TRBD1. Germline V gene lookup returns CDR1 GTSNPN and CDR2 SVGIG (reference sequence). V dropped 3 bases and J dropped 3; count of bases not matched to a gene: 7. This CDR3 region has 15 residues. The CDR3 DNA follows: TGTGCCTGGAGGAAGGGACAGGTCAACTACAATGAGCAGTTCTTC. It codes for CAWRKGQVNYNEQFF.

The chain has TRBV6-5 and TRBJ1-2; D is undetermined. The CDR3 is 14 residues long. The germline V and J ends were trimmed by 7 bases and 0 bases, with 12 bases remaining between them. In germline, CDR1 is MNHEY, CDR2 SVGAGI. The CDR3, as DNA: TGTGCCAGCACTCAACAAGCGACTAACTATGGCTACACCTTC. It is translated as CASTQQATNYGYTF.

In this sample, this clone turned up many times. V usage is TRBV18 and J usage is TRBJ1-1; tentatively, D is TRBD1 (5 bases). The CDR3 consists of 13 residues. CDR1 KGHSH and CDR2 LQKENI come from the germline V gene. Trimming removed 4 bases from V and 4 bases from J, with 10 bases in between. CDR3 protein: CASSLGLGTEAFF. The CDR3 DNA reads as TGTGCCAGCTCACTGGGGCTAGGCACTGAAGCTTTCTTT.

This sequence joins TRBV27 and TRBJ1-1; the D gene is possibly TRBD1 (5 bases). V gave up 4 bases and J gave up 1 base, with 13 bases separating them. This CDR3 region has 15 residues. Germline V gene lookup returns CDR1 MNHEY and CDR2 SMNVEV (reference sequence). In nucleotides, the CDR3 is TGTGCCAGCAGTTCCCCAGGGTTGGGGAACACTGAAGCTTTCTTT. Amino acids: CASSSPGLGNTEAFF.

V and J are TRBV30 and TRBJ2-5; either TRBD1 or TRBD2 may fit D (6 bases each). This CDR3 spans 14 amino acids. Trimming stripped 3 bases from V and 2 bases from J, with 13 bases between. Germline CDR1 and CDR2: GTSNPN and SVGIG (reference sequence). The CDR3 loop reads CAWRSRGGQETQYF. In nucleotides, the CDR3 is TGTGCCTGGAGGAGTAGAGGGGGGCAAGAGACCCAGTACTTC.

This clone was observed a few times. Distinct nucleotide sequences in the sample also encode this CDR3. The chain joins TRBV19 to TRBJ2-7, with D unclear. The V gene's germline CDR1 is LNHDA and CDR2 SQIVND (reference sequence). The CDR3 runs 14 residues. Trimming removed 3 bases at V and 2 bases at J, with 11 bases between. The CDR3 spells CASSIGQRTYEQYF. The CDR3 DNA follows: TGTGCCAGTAGTATTGGGCAGAGAACCTACGAGCAGTACTTC.

DNA of the CDR3: TGTGCCACCAGCAGAGGGACTAGCGGGGGGGCAGCGGATACGCAGTATTTT. Translated: CATSRGTSGGAADTQYF. V is TRBV15 and J is TRBJ2-3; 15 nucleotides agree with TRBD2. Germline V gives CDR1 LNHNV, CDR2 YYDKDF (reference sequence). With V trimmed by 1 base and J by 6 bases, 5 bases remained unmatched. CDR3 length: 17 residues.

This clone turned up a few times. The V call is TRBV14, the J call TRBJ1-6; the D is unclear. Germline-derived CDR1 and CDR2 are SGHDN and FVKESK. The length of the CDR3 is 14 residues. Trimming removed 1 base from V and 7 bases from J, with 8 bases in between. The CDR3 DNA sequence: TGTGCCAGCAGCCAAGGGGTCTTAAATTCACCCCTCCACTTT. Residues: CASSQGVLNSPLHF.

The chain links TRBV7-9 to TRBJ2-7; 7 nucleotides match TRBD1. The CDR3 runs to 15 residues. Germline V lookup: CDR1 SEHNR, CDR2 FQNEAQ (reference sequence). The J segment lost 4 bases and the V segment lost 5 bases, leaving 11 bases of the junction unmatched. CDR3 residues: CASSRRTGQSYEQYF. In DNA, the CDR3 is TGTGCCAGCAGCCGCCGGACAGGACAATCGTACGAGCAGTACTTC.

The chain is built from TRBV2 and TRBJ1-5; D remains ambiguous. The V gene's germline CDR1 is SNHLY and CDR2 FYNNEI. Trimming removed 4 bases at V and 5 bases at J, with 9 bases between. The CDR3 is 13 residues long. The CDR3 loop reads CASSGSRDQPQHF. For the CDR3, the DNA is TGTGCCAGCAGTGGTTCCAGAGATCAGCCCCAGCATTTT.

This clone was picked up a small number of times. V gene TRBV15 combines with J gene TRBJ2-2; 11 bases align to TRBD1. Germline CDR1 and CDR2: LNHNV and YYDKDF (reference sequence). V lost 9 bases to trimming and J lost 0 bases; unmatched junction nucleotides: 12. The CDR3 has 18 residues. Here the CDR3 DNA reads TGTGCCACGCGAGGCCGGACAGGGGGCGCGACGAACACCGGGGAGCTGTTTTTT. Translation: CATRGRTGGATNTGELFF. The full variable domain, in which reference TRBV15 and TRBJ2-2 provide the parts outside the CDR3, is DAMVIQNPRYQVTQFGKPVTLSCSQTLNHNVMYWYQQKSSQAPKLLFHYYDKDFNNEADTPDNFQSRRPNTSFCFLDIRSPGLGDTAMYLCATRGRTGGATNTGELFFGEGSRLTVL.

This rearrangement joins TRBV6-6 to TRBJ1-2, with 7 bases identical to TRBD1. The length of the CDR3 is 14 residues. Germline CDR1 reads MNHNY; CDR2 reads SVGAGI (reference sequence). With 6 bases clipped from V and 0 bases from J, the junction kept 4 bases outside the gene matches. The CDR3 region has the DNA TGTGCCAGCAGCATCGGGACAGCTAACTATGGCTACACCTTC. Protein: CASSIGTANYGYTF.

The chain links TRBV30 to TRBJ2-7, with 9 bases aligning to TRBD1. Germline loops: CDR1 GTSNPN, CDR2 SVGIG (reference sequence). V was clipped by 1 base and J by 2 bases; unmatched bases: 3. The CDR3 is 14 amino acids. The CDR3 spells CAWSDRGRTYEQYF. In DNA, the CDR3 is TGTGCCTGGAGTGACAGGGGGCGCACCTACGAGCAGTACTTC.

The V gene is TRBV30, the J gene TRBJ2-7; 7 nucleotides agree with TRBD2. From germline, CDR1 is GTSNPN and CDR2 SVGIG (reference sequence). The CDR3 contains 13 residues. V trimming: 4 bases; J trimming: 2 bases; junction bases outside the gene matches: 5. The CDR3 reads CAWKRAGPYEQYF. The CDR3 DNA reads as TGTGCCTGGAAGAGAGCGGGGCCCTACGAGCAGTACTTC. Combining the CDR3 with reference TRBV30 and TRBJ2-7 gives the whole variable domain SQTIHQWPATLVQPVGSPLSLECTVEGTSNPNLYWYRQAAGRGLQLLFYSVGIGQISSEVPQNLSASRPQDRQFILSSKKLLLSDSGFYLCAWKRAGPYEQYFGPGTRLTVT.

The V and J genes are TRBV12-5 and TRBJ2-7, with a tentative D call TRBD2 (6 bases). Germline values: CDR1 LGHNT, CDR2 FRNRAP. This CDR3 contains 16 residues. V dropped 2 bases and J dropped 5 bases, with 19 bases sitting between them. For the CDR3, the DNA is TGTGCTAGTGGTTTGATTCTTGGGCGGGGCGGGCACGAGCAGTACTTC. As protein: CASGLILGRGGHEQYF. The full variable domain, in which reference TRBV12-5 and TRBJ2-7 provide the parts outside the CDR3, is DARVTQTPRHKVTEMGQEVTMRCQPILGHNTVFWYRQTMMQGLELLAYFRNRAPLDDSGMPKDRFSAEMPDATLATLKIQPSEPRDSAVYFCASGLILGRGGHEQYFGPGTRLTVT.

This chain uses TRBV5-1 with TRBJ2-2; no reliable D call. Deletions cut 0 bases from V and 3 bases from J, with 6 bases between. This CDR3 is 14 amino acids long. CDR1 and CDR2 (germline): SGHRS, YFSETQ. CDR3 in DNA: TGCGCCAGCAGCTTGGCAGTCGACACCGGGGAGCTGTTTTTT. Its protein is CASSLAVDTGELFF.

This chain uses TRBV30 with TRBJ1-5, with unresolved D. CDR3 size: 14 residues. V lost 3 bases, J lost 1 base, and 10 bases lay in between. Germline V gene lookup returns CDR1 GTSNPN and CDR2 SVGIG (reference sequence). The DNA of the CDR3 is TGTGCCTGGAGCGATAATTTGAGCAATCAGCCCCAGCATTTT. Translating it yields CAWSDNLSNQPQHF.

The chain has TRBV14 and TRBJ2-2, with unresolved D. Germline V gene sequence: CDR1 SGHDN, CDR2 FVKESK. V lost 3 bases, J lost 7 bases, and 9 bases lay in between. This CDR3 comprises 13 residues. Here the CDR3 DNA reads TGTGCCAGCAGCCAGGGTGGTATCGGGGAGCTGTTTTTT. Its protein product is CASSQGGIGELFF.

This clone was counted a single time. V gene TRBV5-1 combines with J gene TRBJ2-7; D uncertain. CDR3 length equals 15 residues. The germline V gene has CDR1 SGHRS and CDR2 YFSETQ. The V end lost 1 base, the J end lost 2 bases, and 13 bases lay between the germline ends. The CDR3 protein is CASSLNYPTTYEQYF. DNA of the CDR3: TGCGCCAGCAGCTTGAACTACCCTACTACCTACGAGCAGTACTTC.

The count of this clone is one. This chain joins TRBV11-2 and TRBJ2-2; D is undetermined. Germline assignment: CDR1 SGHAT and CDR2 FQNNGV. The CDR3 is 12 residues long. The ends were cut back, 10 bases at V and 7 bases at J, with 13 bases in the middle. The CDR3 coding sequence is TGTGCCACCTCTCCCCAAGGCGGGGAGCTGTTTTTT. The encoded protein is CATSPQGGELFF.

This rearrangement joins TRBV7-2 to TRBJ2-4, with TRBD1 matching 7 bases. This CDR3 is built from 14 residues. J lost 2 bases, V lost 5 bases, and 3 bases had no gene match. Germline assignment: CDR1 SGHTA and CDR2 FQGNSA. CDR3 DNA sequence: TGTGCCAGCAGCCGGGACAGATCCAAAAACATTCAGTACTTC. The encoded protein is CASSRDRSKNIQYF.

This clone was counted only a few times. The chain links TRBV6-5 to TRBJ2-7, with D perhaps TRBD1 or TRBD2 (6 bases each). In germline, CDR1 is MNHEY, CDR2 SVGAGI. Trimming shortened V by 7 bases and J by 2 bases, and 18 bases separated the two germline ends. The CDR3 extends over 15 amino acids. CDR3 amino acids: CASKGTGAGAYEQYF. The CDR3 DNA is TGTGCCAGCAAGGGGACGGGGGCAGGGGCCTACGAGCAGTACTTC.